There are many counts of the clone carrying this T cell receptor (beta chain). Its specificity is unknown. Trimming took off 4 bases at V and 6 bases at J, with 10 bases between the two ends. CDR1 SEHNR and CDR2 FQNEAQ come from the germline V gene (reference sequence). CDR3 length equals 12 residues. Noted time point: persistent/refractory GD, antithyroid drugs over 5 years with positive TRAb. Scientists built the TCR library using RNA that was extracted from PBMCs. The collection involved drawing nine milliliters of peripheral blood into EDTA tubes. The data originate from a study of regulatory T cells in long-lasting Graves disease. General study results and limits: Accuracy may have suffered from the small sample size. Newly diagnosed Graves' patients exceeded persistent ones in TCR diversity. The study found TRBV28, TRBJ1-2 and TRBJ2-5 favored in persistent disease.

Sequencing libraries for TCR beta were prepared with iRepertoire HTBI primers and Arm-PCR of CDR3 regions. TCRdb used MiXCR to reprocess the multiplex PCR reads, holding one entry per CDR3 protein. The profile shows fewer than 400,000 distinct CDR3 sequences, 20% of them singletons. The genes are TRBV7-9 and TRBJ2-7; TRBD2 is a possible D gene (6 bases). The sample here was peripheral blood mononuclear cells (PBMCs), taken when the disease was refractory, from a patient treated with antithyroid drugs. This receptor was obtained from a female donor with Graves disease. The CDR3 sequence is CASSSPRGEQYF. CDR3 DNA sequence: TGTGCCAGCAGCTCCCCGCGGGGCGAGCAGTACTTC.